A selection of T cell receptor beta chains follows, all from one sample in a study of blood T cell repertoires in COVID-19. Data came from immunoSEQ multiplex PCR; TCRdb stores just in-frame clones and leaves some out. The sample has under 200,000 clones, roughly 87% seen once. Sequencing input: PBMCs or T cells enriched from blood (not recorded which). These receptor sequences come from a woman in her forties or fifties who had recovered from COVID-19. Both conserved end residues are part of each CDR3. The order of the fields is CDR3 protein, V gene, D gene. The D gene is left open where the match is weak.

cdr3_aa: CASSLGVAGGGNEQFF
v_call: TRBV7-8
d_call: TRBD2

cdr3_aa: CASSLLWQGGSNYGYTF
v_call: TRBV28
d_call: .

cdr3_aa: CAWSVQRLKQFF
v_call: TRBV30
d_call: .

cdr3_aa: CASSKTPMSGRSISDEAFF
v_call: TRBV21-1
d_call: .

cdr3_aa: CASSSWDSPNTEAFF
v_call: TRBV7-2
d_call: TRBD1

cdr3_aa: CASNPSGSSYNEQFF
v_call: TRBV3-1/TRBV3-2
d_call: TRBD2

cdr3_aa: CASSLRRNTEAFF
v_call: TRBV3-1/TRBV3-2
d_call: .

cdr3_aa: CASSRGQGTPYEQYF
v_call: TRBV19
d_call: TRBD1

cdr3_aa: CASSGAGTPGNEQFF
v_call: TRBV10-2
d_call: .

cdr3_aa: CASSYGLSAEAFF
v_call: TRBV6-6
d_call: .

cdr3_aa: CASADRVNSPLHF
v_call: TRBV27
d_call: TRBD1

cdr3_aa: CASTLDGTDPNTGELFF
v_call: TRBV19
d_call: TRBD1

cdr3_aa: CASSPGQSPYNEQFF
v_call: TRBV2
d_call: TRBD1

cdr3_aa: CSVRTPGDPQETQYF
v_call: TRBV29-1
d_call: .

cdr3_aa: CASSLGTVSPDTQYF
v_call: TRBV13
d_call: .

cdr3_aa: CASSQGTGGGFGEAFF
v_call: TRBV5-6
d_call: TRBD1

cdr3_aa: CASSQKPTEFQGKYGYTF
v_call: TRBV14
d_call: .

cdr3_aa: CASSLRSGQGNTGELFF
v_call: TRBV7-8
d_call: TRBD1

cdr3_aa: CASRATTYNEQFF
v_call: TRBV12-3/TRBV12-4
d_call: .

cdr3_aa: CASSLGTSGNNEQFF
v_call: TRBV7-9
d_call: TRBD2

cdr3_aa: CASSRKEAQHF
v_call: TRBV23-1
d_call: .

cdr3_aa: CASGSGSPPQDTQYF
v_call: TRBV27
d_call: TRBD2

cdr3_aa: CASSTGVGGPNEQFF
v_call: TRBV6-2/TRBV6-3
d_call: TRBD2

cdr3_aa: CASSRRGSSNSYNEQFF
v_call: TRBV2
d_call: .

cdr3_aa: CASSLDREGARYEQYF
v_call: TRBV7-8
d_call: TRBD2

cdr3_aa: CASSGLNEKLFF
v_call: TRBV5-1
d_call: .

cdr3_aa: CASSLEARLNGYTF
v_call: TRBV7-9
d_call: .

cdr3_aa: CASSLTGINTEAFF
v_call: TRBV6-5
d_call: TRBD1

cdr3_aa: CASSRTKLAGAYEQYF
v_call: TRBV7-9
d_call: TRBD2

cdr3_aa: CASSQDWEMNTEAFF
v_call: TRBV4-3
d_call: .

cdr3_aa: CASSSSGRVGNEQFF
v_call: TRBV27
d_call: TRBD2